The 13 T cell receptor beta chains below were found in one sample sequenced in a study of cytomegalovirus exposure and HLA in healthy donors. The PCR contained 60 Vbeta and 13 Jbeta primers. Profiling relied on immunoSEQ multiplex PCR, and the TCRdb table lists in-frame clones only, not all of them. The sample lists 180,000 or so clones; nearly 80% were seen once. Sequencing was carried out using PBMCs. These receptor sequences come from a man aged 45-65 years in good health and CMV-seropositive.

The chain carries TRBV6-6 and TRBJ1-1; D gene unclear. The V end was cut by 7 bases, the J end by 0 bases, with 12 bases between. This CDR3 contains 14 residues. Germline CDR1 is MNHNY and CDR2 is SVGAGI (reference sequence). CDR3: CASTKEGMNTEAFF. In DNA form, the CDR3 reads TGTGCCAGCACAAAGGAGGGTATGAACACTGAAGCTTTCTTT.

This chain joins TRBV11-2 and TRBJ1-6; maybe TRBD1 (5 bases). The CDR3 runs 16 residues. V was trimmed by 7 bases and J by 4 bases, leaving 17 bases between them. Germline lookup yields CDR1 SGHAT and CDR2 FQNNGV. The CDR3 sequence is CASTSGGRVYNSPLHF. The CDR3 coding sequence is TGTGCCAGCACCTCAGGTGGCAGGGTATATAATTCACCCCTCCACTTT. The whole variable domain, filled in from reference TRBV11-2 and TRBJ1-6, reads EAGVAQSPRYKIIEKRQSVAFWCNPISGHATLYWYQQILGQGPKLLIQFQNNGVVDDSQLPKDRFSAERLKGVDSTLKIQPAKLEDSAVYLCASTSGGRVYNSPLHFGNGTRLTVT.

The chain is built from TRBV9 and TRBJ2-6; perhaps TRBD1 as D (6 bases). V was shortened by 3 bases and J by 0 bases, with 10 bases between the two germline ends. Germline loops: CDR1 SGDLS, CDR2 YYNGEE. The CDR3 is 16 residues long. In DNA, the CDR3 is TGTGCCAGCAGCGCGACAGGAAGCTCTGGGGCCAACGTCCTGACTTTC. As protein: CASSATGSSGANVLTF.

The rearrangement links TRBV13 to TRBJ2-6, with D possibly TRBD2 on 7 matching bases. The germline V gene encodes CDR1 PRHDT and CDR2 FYEKMQ (reference sequence). The CDR3 sequence is 18 residues long. Between the trimmed V and J ends, which lost 4 bases and 3 bases, there was a span of 19 bases. Here the CDR3 DNA reads TGTGCCAGCAGCTACCGGGGGGCGCGGGGTCGTGGGGCCAACGTCCTGACTTTC. Its protein product is CASSYRGARGRGANVLTF.

On this clone: The junction does not match germline at one end; this may be a read error. This chain connects TRBV5-1 to TRBJ2-3, with D unclear. This CDR3 contains 11 residues. The germline CDR1 and CDR2 sequences are SGHRS and YFSETQ. This CDR3 reads CASSLGFHSVF. DNA of the CDR3: TGCGCCAGCAGCTTGGGATTCCATTCAGTTTTT. Full variable domain (remainder filled in from reference TRBV5-1 and TRBJ2-3): KAGVTQTPRYLIKTRGQQVTLSCSPISGHRSVSWYQQTPGQGLQFLFEYFSETQRNKGNFPGRFSGRQFSNSRSEMNVSTLELGDSALYLCASSLGFHSVFGPGTRLTVL.

The chain employs TRBV19 and TRBJ1-1; D is unresolved. This CDR3 spans 14 amino acids. Trimming stripped 5 bases from V and 1 base from J, with 11 bases between. In germline, CDR1 is LNHDA, CDR2 SQIVND (reference sequence). CDR3 in amino acids: CASSSPRPNTEAFF. In nucleotides, the CDR3 is TGTGCCAGTAGTTCTCCCAGGCCGAACACTGAAGCTTTCTTT.

This chain uses TRBV20-1 with TRBJ2-7; D ambiguous. Germline CDR1 is DFQATT and CDR2 is SNEGSKA (reference sequence). V was shortened by 4 bases and J by 1 base, with 5 bases between the two germline ends. This CDR3 has 11 amino acids. The CDR3 sequence is CSATTSYEQYV. The DNA of the CDR3 is TGCAGTGCTACGACTTCCTACGAGCAGTACGTC.

This chain connects TRBV4-1 to TRBJ2-1; D uncertain. Germline V lookup: CDR1 MGHRA, CDR2 YSYEKL. The CDR3 length is 17 residues. V lost 1 base and J lost 8, with 21 bases in between. The CDR3 nucleotides read TGCGCCAGCAGCCAAGGTTGGCCTCCTGGTTCCACCCATGAGCAGTTCTTC. Residues: CASSQGWPPGSTHEQFF.

The chain combines TRBV7-3 with TRBJ2-2; 8 bases map to TRBD2. Trimming cost V 6 bases and J 6 bases; bases outside gene matches: 12. The CDR3 has 16 amino acids. Per the germline V gene, CDR1 is SGHTA and CDR2 is FQGTGA. CDR3 nucleotide sequence: TGTGCCAGCAGGCCTGGGACCGGGAGGGGTGCCGGGGAGCTGTTTTTT. Protein product: CASRPGTGRGAGELFF.

This chain links TRBV28 with TRBJ2-6; D is possibly TRBD2 (7 bases). Germline CDR1 is MDHEN and CDR2 is SYDVKM. V was pared by 3 bases and J by 0 bases, with 9 bases between. This CDR3 spans 16 amino acids. Here the CDR3 DNA reads TGTGCCAGCAGTTTGGGGGGGCTCTCTGGGGCCAACGTCCTGACTTTC. Its protein is CASSLGGLSGANVLTF. Combining the CDR3 with reference TRBV28 and TRBJ2-6 gives the whole variable domain DVKVTQSSRYLVKRTGEKVFLECVQDMDHENMFWYRQDPGLGLRLIYFSYDVKMKEKGDIPEGYSVSREKKERFSLILESASTNQTSMYLCASSLGGLSGANVLTFGAGSRLTVL.

The gene calls are TRBV5-4 and TRBJ1-1; 8 bases are shared with TRBD1. In germline, CDR1 is SGHNT, CDR2 YYREEE (reference sequence). This CDR3 spans 14 amino acids. V trimming: 4 bases; J trimming: 3 bases; junction bases outside the gene matches: 5. The CDR3, as DNA: TGTGCCAGCAGCCCGGGACAGGCCCACACTGAAGCTTTCTTT. Protein sequence: CASSPGQAHTEAFF.

This rearrangement joins TRBV6-1 to TRBJ1-1; D is perhaps TRBD1 (6 bases). Looked up from germline, CDR1 is MNHNS and CDR2 is SASEGT. This CDR3 region has 13 residues. V was cut by 7 bases and J by 1 base, with 10 bases left in between. The DNA of the CDR3 is TGTGCCAGCACCCCAGGGGAGAACACTGAAGCTTTCTTT. It codes for CASTPGENTEAFF.

This rearrangement joins TRBV29-1 to TRBJ2-3, with 7 bases identical to TRBD1. This CDR3 is built from 15 residues. Unmatched junction bases numbered 9, after V lost 4 bases and J lost 2 bases. CDR1 and CDR2 (germline): SQVTM, ANQGSEA. Written as DNA, the CDR3 is TGCAGCGTTGCGGAAACCGGGACAGACACAGATACGCAGTATTTT. It specifies CSVAETGTDTDTQYF.